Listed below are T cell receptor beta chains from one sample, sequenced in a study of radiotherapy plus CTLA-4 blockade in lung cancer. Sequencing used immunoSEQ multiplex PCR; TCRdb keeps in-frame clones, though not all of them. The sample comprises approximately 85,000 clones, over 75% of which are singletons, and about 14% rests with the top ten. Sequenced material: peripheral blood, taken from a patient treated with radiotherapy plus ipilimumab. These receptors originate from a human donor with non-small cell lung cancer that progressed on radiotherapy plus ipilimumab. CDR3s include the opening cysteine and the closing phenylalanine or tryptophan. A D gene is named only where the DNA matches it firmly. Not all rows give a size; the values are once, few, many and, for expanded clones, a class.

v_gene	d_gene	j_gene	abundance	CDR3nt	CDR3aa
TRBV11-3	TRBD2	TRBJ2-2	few	TGTGCCAGCAGCTTAGATGGTAGCGGGAACGGGGAGCTGTTTTTT	CASSLDGSGNGELFF
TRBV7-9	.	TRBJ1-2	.	TGTGCCAGCAGCTTAGCGGACACCTATGGCTACACCTTC	CASSLADTYGYTF
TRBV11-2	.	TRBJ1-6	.	TGTGCCAGCAGCGCTTGGTCCGGGAATTATAATTCACCCCTCCACTTT	CASSAWSGNYNSPLHF
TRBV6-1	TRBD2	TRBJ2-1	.	TGTGCCAGCAGTGGGGAGCGGGGGAGCAATGAGCAGTTCTTC	CASSGERGSNEQFF
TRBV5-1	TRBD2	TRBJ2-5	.	TGCGCCAGCAGAGGGTCTAGCGGGAGTGGTGAGACCCAGTACTTC	CASRGSSGSGETQYF
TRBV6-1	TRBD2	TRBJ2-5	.	TGTGCCAGCTCTACTCCCCCCGGGGGGGCGGAGACCCAGTACTTC	CASSTPPGGAETQYF
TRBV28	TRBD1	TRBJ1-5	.	TGTGCCAGCAGTAGACAGGGGGGCAATCAGCCCCAGCATTTT	CASSRQGGNQPQHF
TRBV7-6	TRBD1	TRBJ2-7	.	TGTGCCAGCAGCTTAAGGGACAGGGGGTACGAGCAGTACTTC	CASSLRDRGYEQYF
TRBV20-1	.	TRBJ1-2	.	TGCAGTGCCCGCCCGGACAGTGTTTCCACCTTC	CSARPDSVSTF
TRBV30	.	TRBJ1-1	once	TGTGCCTCCCCCCGGCGGGGGGCCACTGAAGCTTTCTTT	CASPRRGATEAFF
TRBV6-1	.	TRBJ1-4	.	TGTGCCAGCAGTGGTCAGGCTTTTGCACTGTTTTTT	CASSGQAFALFF
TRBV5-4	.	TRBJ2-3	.	TGTGCCAGCACGCCCTCTAGCGCAGGGATGAACACAGATACGCAGTATTTT	CASTPSSAGMNTDTQYF
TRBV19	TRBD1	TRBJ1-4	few	TGTGCCAGTAGTCCCGGAGGACAGGGGTTCCCTCTGGAAAAACTGTTTTTT	CASSPGGQGFPLEKLFF
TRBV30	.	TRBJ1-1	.	TGTGCCTGGAGTCCCGGGGCTTTCTTT	CAWSPGAFF
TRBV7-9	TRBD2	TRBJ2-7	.	TGTGCCAGCAGCGGCGGCCTAGCGGGCACCTACGAGCAGTACTTC	CASSGGLAGTYEQYF
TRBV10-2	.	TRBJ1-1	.	TGCGCCAGCAGGGGGGAAAGGTGGACTGAAGCTTTCTTT	CASRGERWTEAFF
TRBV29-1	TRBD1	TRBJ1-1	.	TGCAGCGGCGCACCGGGACAGATGAACACTGAAGCTTTCTTT	CSGAPGQMNTEAFF
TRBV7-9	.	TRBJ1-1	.	TGTGCCAGCAGCTCCCCCGTATTAGACACTGAAGCTTTCTTT	CASSSPVLDTEAFF
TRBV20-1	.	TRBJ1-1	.	TGCAGCCGCAGGGCAAGTGAAGCTTTCTTT	CSRRASEAFF
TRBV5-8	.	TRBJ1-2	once	TGTGCCAGCAGCTTGGCCCCCCAGGGCGGAGGCTACACCTTC	CASSLAPQGGGYTF
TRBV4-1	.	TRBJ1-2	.	TGCGCCAGCAGCCAAGATTGGGGGGACAACTATGGCTACACCTTC	CASSQDWGDNYGYTF
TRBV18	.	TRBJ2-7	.	TGTGCCAGCTCACTCCCGACAGGCCCCCACGAGCAGTACTTC	CASSLPTGPHEQYF
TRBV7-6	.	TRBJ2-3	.	TGTGCCAGCAGCCCTCAGGGGGGTCGAGATACGCAGTATTTT	CASSPQGGRDTQYF
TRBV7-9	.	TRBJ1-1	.	TGTGCCAGCACCATGGACCTTTTCACTGAAGCTTTCTTT	CASTMDLFTEAFF
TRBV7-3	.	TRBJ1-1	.	TGTGCCAGCAGCTTACGGGGGGAGAACACTGAAGCTTTCTTT	CASSLRGENTEAFF
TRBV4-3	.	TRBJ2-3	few	TGCGCCAGCAGCCTAAGACACACAGATACGCAGTATTTT	CASSLRHTDTQYF
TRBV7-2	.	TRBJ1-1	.	TGTGCCAGCAGCTTAGCCGGGGCAGGAGAAGCTTTCTTT	CASSLAGAGEAFF
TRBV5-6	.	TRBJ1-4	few	TGTGCCAGCAGCTGGGTGACGGGAGGAGGTGAAAAACTGTTTTTT	CASSWVTGGGEKLFF